This T cell receptor (beta chain) derives from a study of cytomegalovirus exposure and HLA in healthy donors. Study results and caveats: In a later analysis, productive TCRs from donors in an Asian-associated ancestry cluster reportedly carried fewer N-insertions than the cohort mean. As a later analysis revealed, the rate of TCR association differed by HLA locus, with DRB1 most and HLA-C fewest.

For this clone: No antigen is known for it.

Trimming cost V 1 base and J 3 bases; bases outside gene matches: 2. This CDR3 has 14 residues. Germline V gene lookup returns CDR1 SGHRS and CDR2 YFSETQ. The primer mix had 60 Vbeta and 13 Jbeta primers. Libraries were prepared by immunoSEQ multiplex PCR; TCRdb keeps only in-frame clonotypes and omits some of them. The data hold 150,000 to 200,000 clones, with approximately 84% observed a single time. Sequenced material: PBMCs. V and J are TRBV5-1 and TRBJ2-5, with 8 nucleotides matching TRBD2. This TCR was recovered from a girl under two years old in good health and CMV-seronegative. The chain's CDR3 is CASSLTGLEETQYF. DNA for the CDR3: TGCGCCAGCAGCTTGACGGGACTAGAAGAGACCCAGTACTTC. The full variable domain, rest sourced from reference TRBV5-1 and TRBJ2-5, is KAGVTQTPRYLIKTRGQQVTLSCSPISGHRSVSWYQQTPGQGLQFLFEYFSETQRNKGNFPGRFSGRQFSNSRSEMNVSTLELGDSALYLCASSLTGLEETQYFGPGTRLLVL.